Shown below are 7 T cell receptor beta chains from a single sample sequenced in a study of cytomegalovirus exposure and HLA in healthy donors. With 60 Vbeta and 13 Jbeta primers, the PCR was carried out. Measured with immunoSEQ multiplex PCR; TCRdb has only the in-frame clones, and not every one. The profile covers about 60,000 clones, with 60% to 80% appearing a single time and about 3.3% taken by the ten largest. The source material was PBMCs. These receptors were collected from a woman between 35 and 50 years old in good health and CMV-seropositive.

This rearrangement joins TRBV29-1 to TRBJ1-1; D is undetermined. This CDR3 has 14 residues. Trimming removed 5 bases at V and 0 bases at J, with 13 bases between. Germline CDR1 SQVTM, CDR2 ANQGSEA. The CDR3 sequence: CSVSSRSMNTEAFF. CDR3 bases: TGCAGCGTTTCTTCCAGAAGTATGAACACTGAAGCTTTCTTT. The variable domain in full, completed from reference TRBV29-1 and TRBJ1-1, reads SAVISQKPSRDICQRGTSLTIQCQVDSQVTMMFWYRQQPGQSLTLIATANQGSEATYESGFVIDKFPISRPNLTFSTLTVSNMSPEDSSIYLCSVSSRSMNTEAFFGQGTRLTVV.

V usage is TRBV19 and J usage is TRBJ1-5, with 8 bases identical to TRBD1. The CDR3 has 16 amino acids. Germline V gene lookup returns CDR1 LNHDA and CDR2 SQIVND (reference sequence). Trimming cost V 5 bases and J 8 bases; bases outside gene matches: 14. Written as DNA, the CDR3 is TGTGCCAGTAGTTCCGGGGGGCAGGGGGCCGGTAAGCCCCAGCATTTT. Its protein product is CASSSGGQGAGKPQHF.

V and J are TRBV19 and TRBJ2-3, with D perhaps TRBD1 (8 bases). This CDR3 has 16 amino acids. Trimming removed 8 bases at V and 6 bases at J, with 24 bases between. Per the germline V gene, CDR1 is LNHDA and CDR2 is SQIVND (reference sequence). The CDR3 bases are TGTGCCAGTTCCCAGGGGGGGACAGGACGAGACGATACGCAGTATTTT. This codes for CASSQGGTGRDDTQYF. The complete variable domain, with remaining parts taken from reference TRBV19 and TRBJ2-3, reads DGGITQSPKYLFRKEGQNVTLSCEQNLNHDAMYWYRQDPGQGLRLIYYSQIVNDFQKGDIAEGYSVSREKKESFPLTVTSAQKNPTAFYLCASSQGGTGRDDTQYFGPGTRLTVL.

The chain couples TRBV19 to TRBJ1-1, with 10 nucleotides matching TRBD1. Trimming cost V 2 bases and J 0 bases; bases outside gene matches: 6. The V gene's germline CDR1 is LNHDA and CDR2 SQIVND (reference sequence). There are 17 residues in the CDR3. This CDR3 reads CASSIHRDRGMNTEAFF. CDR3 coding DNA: TGTGCCAGTAGTATACACCGGGACAGGGGCATGAACACTGAAGCTTTCTTT.

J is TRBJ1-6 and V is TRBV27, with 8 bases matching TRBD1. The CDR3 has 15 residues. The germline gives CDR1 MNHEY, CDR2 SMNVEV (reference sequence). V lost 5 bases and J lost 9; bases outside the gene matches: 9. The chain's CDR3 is CASSQTQGALSPLHF. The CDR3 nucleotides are TGTGCCAGCAGTCAAACTCAGGGGGCGCTTTCACCCCTCCACTTT.

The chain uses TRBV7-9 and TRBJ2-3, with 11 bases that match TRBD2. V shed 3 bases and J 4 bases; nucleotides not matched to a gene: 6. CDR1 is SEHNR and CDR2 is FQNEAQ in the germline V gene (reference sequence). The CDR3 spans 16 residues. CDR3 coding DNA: TGTGCCAGCAGCTTTGCGGTAGCGGGGGGGTCAGATACGCAGTATTTT. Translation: CASSFAVAGGSDTQYF.

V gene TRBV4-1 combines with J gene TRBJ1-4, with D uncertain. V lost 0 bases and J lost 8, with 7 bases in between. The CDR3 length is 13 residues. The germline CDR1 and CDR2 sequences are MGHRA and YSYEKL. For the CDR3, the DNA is TGCGCCAGCAGCCAAGATGCGCGGGAAAAACTGTTTTTT. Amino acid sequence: CASSQDAREKLFF.